A selection of T cell receptor beta chains follows, all from one sample in a study of graft-versus-host responses after intestinal transplantation. Antigens of these TCRs are unknown. Generated by immunoSEQ multiplex PCR, the TCRdb table keeps only in-frame clones and is missing some. The profile shows about 99,000 clones, 87% of them singletons. The sequenced sample was unstimulated CD4+ T cells sorted from spleen or lymph node cells, obtained before intestinal transplant. These receptor sequences come from a human donor who received an intestinal transplant. The CDR3 runs from the conserved cysteine through the conserved F or W. The D gene is left open where the match is weak. The size entry is marked missing in some rows and otherwise reads once, few, many or a size class.

TRBJ1-5 | . | TRBV28 | . | TGTGCCAGCAGCATAGTCTTAGGTCCCCAGCATTTT | CASSIVLGPQHF
TRBJ2-3 | . | TRBV5-1 | . | TGCGCCAGCAGCTTGGATCGGACGACCCCAGATACGCAGTATTTT | CASSLDRTTPDTQYF
TRBJ2-3 | TRBD2 | TRBV18 | . | TGTGCCAGCTCACCACCGGGACTAGCGGGACCAAACACAGATACGCAGTATTTT | CASSPPGLAGPNTDTQYF
TRBJ2-3 | TRBD2 | TRBV5-1 | . | TGCGCCAGCAGCTTGGAAGGGCGGGGGGAGACAGATACGCAGTATTTT | CASSLEGRGETDTQYF
TRBJ2-5 | TRBD1 | TRBV30 | . | TGTGCCTGGGTCACAGGGGGCGCATCTTCGGGGACCCAGTACTTC | CAWVTGGASSGTQYF
TRBJ1-1 | . | TRBV5-1 | . | TGCGCCAGCAGGCCCACCATGAACACTGAAGCTTTCTTT | CASRPTMNTEAFF
TRBJ1-2 | TRBD1 | TRBV2 | . | TGTGCCAGCAGGGTGCTACAGGGGAATGGCTACACCTTC | CASRVLQGNGYTF
TRBJ2-7 | TRBD1 | TRBV10-2 | . | TGCGCCAGCAGTAAGGGACAGGGTACCCACGAGCAGTACTTC | CASSKGQGTHEQYF
TRBJ2-1 | . | TRBV6-1 | . | TGTGCCAGCAATTTCGGGGGAGCGCCGGAGCAGTTCTTC | CASNFGGAPEQFF
TRBJ2-1 | TRBD1 | TRBV28 | . | TGTGCCAGCGTGGGACAGGGTGGCCTCTACAATGAGCAGTTCTTC | CASVGQGGLYNEQFF
TRBJ1-3 | TRBD1 | TRBV19 | few | TGTGCCAGTACCGGGACAGGGGAAGGAAACACCATATATTTT | CASTGTGEGNTIYF
TRBJ1-6 | . | TRBV6-6 | . | TGTGCCAGCAGACCCCGGGGGAATTCACCCCTCCACTTT | CASRPRGNSPLHF
TRBJ1-3 | . | TRBV9 | . | TGTGCCAGCAGCGCGGACAGACTACTCCACTCTGGAAACACCATATATTTT | CASSADRLLHSGNTIYF
TRBJ2-1 | TRBD2 | TRBV5-1 | . | TGCGCCAGCAGCTTGGAGTTAGCGGGAGGGAGGGGCAATGAGCAGTTCTTC | CASSLELAGGRGNEQFF
TRBJ2-1 | . | TRBV6-6 | medium-sized | TGTGCCAGTACCCCCGATCGGGGCAATGAGCAGTTCTTC | CASTPDRGNEQFF
TRBJ2-5 | . | TRBV7-6 | . | TGTGCCAGCAGCTCCTTAGGGGACAACGGGGGGCAAGAGACCCAGTACTTC | CASSSLGDNGGQETQYF
TRBJ2-2 | . | TRBV7-9 | . | TGTGCCAGCAGCTTACGTTTTGCAGGGCTGGACACCGGGGAGCTGTTTTTT | CASSLRFAGLDTGELFF
TRBJ1-5 | . | TRBV6-1 | . | TGTGCCAGCAGTGAAGTTGGGGGGGCGGCCAATCAGCCCCAGCATTTT | CASSEVGGAANQPQHF
TRBJ2-2 | . | TRBV2 | . | TGTGCCAGCAGTGAAGGGGTTACCGGGGAGCTGTTTTTT | CASSEGVTGELFF
TRBJ2-1 | . | TRBV15 | . | TGTGCCACCAGCAGAGATTGGGACGCCAGCTCCTACAATGAGCAGTTCTTC | CATSRDWDASSYNEQFF
TRBJ2-7 | . | TRBV6-5 | . | TGTGCCAGCAGTTACGCCATCTACGAGCAGTACTTC | CASSYAIYEQYF